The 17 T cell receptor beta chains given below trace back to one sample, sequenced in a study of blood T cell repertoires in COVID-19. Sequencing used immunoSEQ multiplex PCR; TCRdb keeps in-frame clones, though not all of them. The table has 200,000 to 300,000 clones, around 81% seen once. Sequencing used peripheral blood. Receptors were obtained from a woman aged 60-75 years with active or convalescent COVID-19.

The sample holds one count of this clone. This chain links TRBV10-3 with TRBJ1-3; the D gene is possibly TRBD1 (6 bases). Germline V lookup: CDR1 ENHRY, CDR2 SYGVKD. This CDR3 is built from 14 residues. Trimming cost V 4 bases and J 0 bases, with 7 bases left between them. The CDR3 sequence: CAISGDISGNTIYF. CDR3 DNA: TGTGCCATCAGTGGGGACATCTCTGGAAACACCATATATTTT.

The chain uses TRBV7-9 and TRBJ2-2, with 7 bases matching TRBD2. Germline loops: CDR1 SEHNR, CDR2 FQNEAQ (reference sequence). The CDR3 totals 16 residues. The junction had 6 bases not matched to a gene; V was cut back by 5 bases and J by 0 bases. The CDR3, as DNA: TGTGCCAGCAGCCCCGCCGGACTAGCGAACACCGGGGAGCTGTTTTTT. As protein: CASSPAGLANTGELFF.

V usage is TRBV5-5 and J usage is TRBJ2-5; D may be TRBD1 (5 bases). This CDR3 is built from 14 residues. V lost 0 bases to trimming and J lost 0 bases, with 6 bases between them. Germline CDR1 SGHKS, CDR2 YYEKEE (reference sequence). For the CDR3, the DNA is TGTGCCAGCAGCTTGGGGGGCGACCAAGAGACCCAGTACTTC. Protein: CASSLGGDQETQYF.

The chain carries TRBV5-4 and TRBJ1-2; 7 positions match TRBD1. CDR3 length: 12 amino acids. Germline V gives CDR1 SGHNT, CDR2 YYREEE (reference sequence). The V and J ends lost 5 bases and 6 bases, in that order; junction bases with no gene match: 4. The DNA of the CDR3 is TGTGCCAGCAGTTCGACAGGGAATGGCTACACCTTC. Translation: CASSSTGNGYTF.

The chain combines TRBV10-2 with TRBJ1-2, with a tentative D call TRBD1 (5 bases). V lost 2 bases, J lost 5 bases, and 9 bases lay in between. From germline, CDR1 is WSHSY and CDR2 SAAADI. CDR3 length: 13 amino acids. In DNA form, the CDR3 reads TGCGCCAGCAGTGAGGGCAGGGCTTATGGCTACACCTTC. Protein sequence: CASSEGRAYGYTF.

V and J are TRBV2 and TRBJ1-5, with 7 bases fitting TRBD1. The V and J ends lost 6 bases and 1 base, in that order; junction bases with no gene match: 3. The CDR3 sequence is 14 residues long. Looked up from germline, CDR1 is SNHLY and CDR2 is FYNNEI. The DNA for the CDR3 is TGTGCCAGCAGCGGGACAGTAAGCAATCAGCCCCAGCATTTT. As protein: CASSGTVSNQPQHF.

The CDR3 coding sequence is TGCAGCGTTGGGCAGGGTGAAGGCTACACCTTC. This sequence encodes CSVGQGEGYTF. The chain joins TRBV29-1 to TRBJ1-2, with D possibly matching TRBD1 (5 bases). The germline CDR1 and CDR2 sequences are SQVTM and ANQGSEA. The V end lost 4 bases, the J end lost 8 bases, and 11 bases lay between the germline ends. There are 11 residues in the CDR3.

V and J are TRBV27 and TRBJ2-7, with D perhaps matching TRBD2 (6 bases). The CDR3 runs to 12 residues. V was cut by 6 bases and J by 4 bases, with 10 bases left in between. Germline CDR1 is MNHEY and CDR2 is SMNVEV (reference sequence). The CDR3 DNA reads TGTGCCAGCAGCCCGGGAGTTTACGAGCAGTACTTC. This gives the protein CASSPGVYEQYF.

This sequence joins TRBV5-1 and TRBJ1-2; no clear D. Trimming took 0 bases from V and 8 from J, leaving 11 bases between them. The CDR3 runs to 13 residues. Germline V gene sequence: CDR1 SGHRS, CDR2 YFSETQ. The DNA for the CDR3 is TGCGCCAGCAGCTTGGTGGAGGGTGGAGGCTACACCTTC. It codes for CASSLVEGGGYTF.

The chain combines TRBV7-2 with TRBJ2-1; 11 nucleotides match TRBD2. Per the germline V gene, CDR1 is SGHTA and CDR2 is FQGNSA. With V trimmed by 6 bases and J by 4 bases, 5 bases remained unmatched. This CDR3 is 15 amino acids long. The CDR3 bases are TGTGCCAGCAGACGTACTAGCGGGAGTTACAATGAGCAGTTCTTC. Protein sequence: CASRRTSGSYNEQFF.

The CDR3 DNA is TGTGCCAGCAGCCCGCGACTAGCGGGGGCCGCAACCGGGGAGCTGTTTTTT. Translation: CASSPRLAGAATGELFF. This rearrangement joins TRBV5-5 to TRBJ2-2, with 12 bases identical to TRBD2. Germline CDR1 is SGHKS and CDR2 is YYEKEE (reference sequence). The CDR3 has 17 amino acids. The V gene end was trimmed by 4 bases and the J gene end by 5 bases; junction bases not matched to a gene: 9.

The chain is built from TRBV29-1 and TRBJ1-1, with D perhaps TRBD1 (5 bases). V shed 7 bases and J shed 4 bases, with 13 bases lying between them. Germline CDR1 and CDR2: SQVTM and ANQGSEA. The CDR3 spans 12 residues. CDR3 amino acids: CSAGRGTTEAFF. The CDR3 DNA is TGCAGCGCCGGTCGGGGGACCACTGAAGCTTTCTTT.

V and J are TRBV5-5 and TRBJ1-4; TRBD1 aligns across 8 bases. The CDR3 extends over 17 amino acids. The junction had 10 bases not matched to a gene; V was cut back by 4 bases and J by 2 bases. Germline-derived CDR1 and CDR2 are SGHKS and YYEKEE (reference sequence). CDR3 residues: CASSQFDRGATNEKLFF. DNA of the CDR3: TGTGCCAGCAGCCAATTTGACAGGGGAGCGACTAATGAAAAACTGTTTTTT. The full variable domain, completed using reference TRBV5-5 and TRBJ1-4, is DAGVTQSPTHLIKTRGQQVTLRCSPISGHKSVSWYQQVLGQGPQFIFQYYEKEERGRGNFPDRFSARQFPNYSSELNVNALLLGDSALYLCASSQFDRGATNEKLFFGSGTQLSVL.

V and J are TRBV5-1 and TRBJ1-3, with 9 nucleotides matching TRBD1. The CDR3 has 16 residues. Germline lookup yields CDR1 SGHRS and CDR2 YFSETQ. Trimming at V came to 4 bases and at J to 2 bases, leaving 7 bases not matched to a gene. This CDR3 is CASSPYRGLAGNTIYF. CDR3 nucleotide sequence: TGCGCCAGCAGCCCGTACAGGGGGCTCGCTGGAAACACCATATATTTT.

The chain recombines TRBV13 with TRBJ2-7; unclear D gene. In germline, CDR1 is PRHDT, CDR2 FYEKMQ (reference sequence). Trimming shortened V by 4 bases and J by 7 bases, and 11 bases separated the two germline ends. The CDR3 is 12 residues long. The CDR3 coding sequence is TGTGCCAGCAGCTCATGGGCCGGTGAGCAGTACTTC. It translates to CASSSWAGEQYF.

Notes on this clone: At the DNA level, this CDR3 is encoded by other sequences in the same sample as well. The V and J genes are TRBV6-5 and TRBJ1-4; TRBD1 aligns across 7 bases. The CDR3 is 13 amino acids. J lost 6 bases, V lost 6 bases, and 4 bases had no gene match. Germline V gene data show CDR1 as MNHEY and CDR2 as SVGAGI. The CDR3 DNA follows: TGTGCCAGCAGCTTCGACAGGGATGAAAAACTGTTTTTT. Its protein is CASSFDRDEKLFF.

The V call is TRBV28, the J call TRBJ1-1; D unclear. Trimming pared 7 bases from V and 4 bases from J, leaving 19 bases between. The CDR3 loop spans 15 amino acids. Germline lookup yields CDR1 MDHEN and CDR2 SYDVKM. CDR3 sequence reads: CASKFLAPGSTEAFF. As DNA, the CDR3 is TGTGCCAGCAAGTTCCTGGCCCCGGGGAGCACTGAAGCTTTCTTT. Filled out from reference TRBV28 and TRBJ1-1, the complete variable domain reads DVKVTQSSRYLVKRTGEKVFLECVQDMDHENMFWYRQDPGLGLRLIYFSYDVKMKEKGDIPEGYSVSREKKERFSLILESASTNQTSMYLCASKFLAPGSTEAFFGQGTRLTVV.